These 29 T cell receptor beta chains originate from one sample sequenced in a study of glioma-infiltrating T cells. Using RNA template, CDR3s of TCR alpha and beta were amplified with iRepertoire arm-PCR. TCRdb used MiXCR to reprocess the multiplex PCR reads, holding one entry per CDR3 protein. Here the sample spans some 3,200 distinct CDR3 sequences, approximately 15% being singletons. The specimen was glioma tissue, nonneoplastic brain tissue, or PBMCs (not recorded which). The receptors were gathered from a human donor with low-grade glioma or glioblastoma, undergoing nonglioma brain surgery, or in good health (not recorded which).

The genes are TRBV29-1 and TRBJ2-3, with D maybe TRBD2 (5 bases). This CDR3 has 16 amino acids. Trimming took off 2 bases at V and 4 bases at J, with 19 bases between the two ends. Germline V gene lookup returns CDR1 SQVTM and CDR2 ANQGSEA. CDR3 sequence: CSVEPRGQTPADTQYF. CDR3 sequence (DNA): TGCAGCGTTGAACCCCGAGGGCAGACACCTGCAGATACGCAGTATTTT.

By share, this clonotype ranks as medium-sized. The chain carries TRBV7-2 and TRBJ2-3; 8 bases map to TRBD2. This CDR3 region has 16 residues. After removal of 1 base from V and 4 bases from J, the junction contained 7 bases not matched to a gene. The germline V gene encodes CDR1 SGHTA and CDR2 FQGNSA. The CDR3 coding sequence is TGTGCCAGCAGCTTAGGAGGGCGGGGGGACTCAGATACGCAGTATTTT. As protein: CASSLGGRGDSDTQYF.

By sample share, this clonotype is medium-sized. CDR3 in DNA: TGTGCCAGCAGCCCCGGAGGGGGATGGTATGGCTACACCTTC. It yields the protein CASSPGGGWYGYTF. The chain is built from TRBV7-9 and TRBJ1-2; D possibly corresponds to TRBD1 (6 bases). V lost 5 bases, J lost 5 bases, and 15 bases lay in between. From germline, CDR1 is SEHNR and CDR2 FQNEAQ (reference sequence). The CDR3 totals 14 residues. The whole variable domain, filled in from reference TRBV7-9 and TRBJ1-2, reads DTGVSQNPRHKITKRGQNVTFRCDPISEHNRLYWYRQTLGQGPEFLTYFQNEAQLEKSRLLSDRFSAERPKGSFSTLEIQRTEQGDSAMYLCASSPGGGWYGYTFGSGTRLTVV.

By share, this clonotype counts as medium-sized (0.01 to 0.1%). The V gene is TRBV27, the J gene TRBJ2-4, with D possibly being TRBD2 (6 bases). Between the trimmed V and J ends, which lost 1 base and 6 bases, there was a span of 13 bases. The length of the CDR3 is 15 residues. Germline V gives CDR1 MNHEY, CDR2 SMNVEV (reference sequence). This CDR3 reads CASSLFGGSGNIQYF. The CDR3 DNA sequence: TGTGCCAGCAGTTTATTTGGGGGGTCGGGAAACATTCAGTACTTC.

This clonotype was picked up many times. The CDR3 is CSAADRPMNTEAFF. The CDR3 DNA reads as TGCAGCGCCGCGGACAGGCCGATGAACACTGAAGCTTTCTTT. The rearrangement links TRBV29-1 to TRBJ1-1; TRBD1 matches 7 bases. The germline CDR1 and CDR2 sequences are SQVTM and ANQGSEA. The J segment lost 0 bases and the V segment lost 7 bases, leaving 8 bases of the junction unmatched. CDR3 size: 14 residues.

CDR3 in amino acids: CASSLLAGEADTQYF. CDR3 nucleotide sequence: TGTGCCAGCAGCTTACTAGCGGGGGAGGCAGATACGCAGTATTTT. This chain connects TRBV11-3 to TRBJ2-3; 10 nucleotides match TRBD2. The CDR3 is made up of 15 amino acids. CDR1 is SGHNT and CDR2 is YENEEA in the germline V gene. V was pared by 2 bases and J by 4 bases, with 3 bases of the junction left unmatched.

The V gene is TRBV11-1, the J gene TRBJ2-1; no clear D. From germline, CDR1 is SGHAT and CDR2 FQDESV (reference sequence). This CDR3 has 14 residues. Deletions cut 5 bases from V and 2 bases from J, with 10 bases between. The CDR3, as DNA: TGTGCCAGCAGCCCTATCAGGCCCTACAATGAGCAGTTCTTC. This codes for CASSPIRPYNEQFF.

This clonotype has a count of ten or more. The V gene is TRBV12-3 or TRBV12-4, the J gene TRBJ1-1; D unclear. The length of the CDR3 is 14 residues. V was cut by 5 bases and J by 0 bases, with 10 bases left in between. The CDR3 region is CASSGVSMNTEAFF. CDR3 in DNA: TGTGCCAGCAGTGGGGTATCCATGAACACTGAAGCTTTCTTT.

This clonotype is judged medium-sized. The genes are TRBV20-1 and TRBJ1-5; the D gene is possibly TRBD1 (6 bases). The CDR3 has 15 amino acids. V was shortened by 0 bases and J by 0 bases, with 9 bases between the two germline ends. The germline gives CDR1 DFQATT, CDR2 SNEGSKA (reference sequence). Here the CDR3 reads CSAREQGDSNQPQHF. The CDR3 DNA reads TGCAGTGCTAGAGAACAGGGTGATAGCAATCAGCCCCAGCATTTT.

By share, this clonotype counts as medium-sized (0.01 to 0.1%). This chain connects TRBV15 to TRBJ2-5; TRBD2 aligns across 8 bases. J was trimmed by 1 base and V by 2 bases; bases with no gene match: 9. This CDR3 contains 17 residues. Germline V lookup: CDR1 LNHNV, CDR2 YYDKDF (reference sequence). The CDR3 region is CATSRPTGGAGQETQYF. The CDR3 nucleotides are TGTGCCACCAGCAGACCCACGGGGGGGGCCGGCCAAGAGACCCAGTACTTC.

This clonotype was detected many times. J is TRBJ2-7 and V is TRBV12-3 or TRBV12-4; maybe TRBD1 (6 bases). The length of the CDR3 is 12 residues. Deletions cut 5 bases from V and 7 bases from J, with 12 bases between. Written as DNA, the CDR3 is TGTGCCAGCAGTCAAAACAGGGCGGAGCAGTACGTC. It encodes CASSQNRAEQYV.

This clonotype is labeled as medium-sized. The rearrangement links TRBV6-1 to TRBJ2-7; 10 nucleotides line up with TRBD2. Germline CDR1 and CDR2: MNHNS and SASEGT. V shed 6 bases and J 2 bases; nucleotides not matched to a gene: 7. The CDR3 is made up of 15 amino acids. CDR3 residues: CASSLLAGIAYEQYV. The CDR3 DNA reads as TGTGCCAGCAGCCTACTAGCGGGGATAGCCTACGAGCAGTACGTC.

This clonotype was seen ten or more times. The chain employs TRBV19 and TRBJ2-1, with D maybe TRBD2 (5 bases). The ends were cut back, 3 bases at V and 9 bases at J, with 12 bases in the middle. From germline, CDR1 is LNHDA and CDR2 SQIVND (reference sequence). The CDR3 runs to 13 residues. The CDR3 bases are TGTGCCAGTAGTATCCGAGCGGCCACTGAGCAGTTCTTC. It is translated as CASSIRAATEQFF.

This clonotype was detected ten times or more. V gene TRBV19 combines with J gene TRBJ2-5, with a tentative D call TRBD2 (6 bases). The germline V gene has CDR1 LNHDA and CDR2 SQIVND (reference sequence). The CDR3 is 13 amino acids. V lost 8 bases and J 6 bases, leaving 16 bases between the germline ends. CDR3 protein: CASGAGTQQTQYF. CDR3 bases: TGTGCCAGTGGCGCCGGGACTCAGCAGACCCAGTACTTC.

This clonotype was seen at least ten times. The chain links TRBV3-1 to TRBJ1-1; D may be TRBD1 (6 bases). Trimming took off 6 bases at V and 1 base at J, with 12 bases between the two ends. There are 14 residues in the CDR3. In germline, CDR1 is LGHDT, CDR2 YNNKEL (reference sequence). CDR3 sequence: CASRPTGRNTEAFF. CDR3 nucleotide sequence: TGTGCCAGCAGGCCCACAGGGAGGAACACTGAAGCTTTCTTT. The full variable domain, in which reference TRBV3-1 and TRBJ1-1 provide the parts outside the CDR3, is DTAVSQTPKYLVTQMGNDKSIKCEQNLGHDTMYWYKQDSKKFLKIMFSYNNKELIINETVPNRFSPKSPDKAHLNLHINSLELGDSAVYFCASRPTGRNTEAFFGQGTRLTVV.

In regard to this clonotype: This may arise from a read error, as a much more abundant clone is one base away. V and J are TRBV12-3 or TRBV12-4 and TRBJ1-1; D unclear. This CDR3 has 13 amino acids. The CDR3 DNA follows: TGTGCCAGCAGTTGGACGGGGAACACTGAAGCTTCCTTT. Encoded protein: CASSWTGNTEASF.

This clonotype came up many times. The chain recombines TRBV11-2 with TRBJ1-1; D possibly corresponds to TRBD1 (6 bases). This CDR3 region has 18 residues. Trimming left V 0 bases short and J 10 bases short, with 27 bases between. The germline CDR1 and CDR2 sequences are SGHAT and FQNNGV. CDR3 sequence: CASSLDPGTQGYGRVAFF. CDR3 bases: TGTGCCAGCAGCTTAGATCCGGGGACACAGGGTTATGGGCGAGTAGCTTTCTTT.

The table lists this clonotype with many counts. The chain joins TRBV18 to TRBJ2-3; D possibly uses TRBD1 or TRBD2 (5 bases each). V shed 2 bases and J shed 3 bases, with 12 bases lying between them. CDR3 length equals 15 residues. Per the germline V gene, CDR1 is KGHSH and CDR2 is LQKENI. The CDR3 DNA reads TGTGCCAGCTCACCAGGGCAGGGCGGGACAGATACGCAGTATTTT. It encodes CASSPGQGGTDTQYF.

This clonotype appeared many times. V gene TRBV5-1 combines with J gene TRBJ1-2, with D tentatively TRBD1 (5 bases). Germline CDR1 is SGHRS and CDR2 is YFSETQ. The CDR3 spans 16 residues. Trimming cost V 0 bases and J 3 bases, with 15 bases left between them. In nucleotides, the CDR3 is TGCGCCAGCAGCTTGGATACGGGCCGAGGGGACTATGGCTACACCTTC. It encodes CASSLDTGRGDYGYTF.

This clonotype was counted at least ten times. The rearrangement links TRBV5-4 to TRBJ1-1; the D gene is possibly TRBD1 (5 bases). Germline V gene data show CDR1 as SGHNT and CDR2 as YYREEE (reference sequence). The CDR3 extends over 13 amino acids. Trimming took 5 bases from V and 6 from J, leaving 14 bases between them. DNA for the CDR3: TGTGCCAGCAGACACGACGGGGCGGCTGAAGCTTTCTTT. This codes for CASRHDGAAEAFF.

This clonotype is labeled medium-sized. This chain links TRBV20-1 with TRBJ2-1; possibly TRBD1 or TRBD2 for D (6 bases each). From germline, CDR1 is DFQATT and CDR2 SNEGSKA (reference sequence). The V end was cut by 5 bases, the J end by 1 base, with 12 bases between. The CDR3 is 14 amino acids. CDR3 bases: TGCAGTGCTTTAGGGGGGCGATCCTACAATGAGCAGTTCTTC. This encodes CSALGGRSYNEQFF.

The chain joins TRBV9 to TRBJ2-3; D is undetermined. Trimming removed 0 bases at V and 0 bases at J, with 11 bases between. The CDR3 loop spans 16 amino acids. The germline CDR1 and CDR2 sequences are SGDLS and YYNGEE. DNA for the CDR3: TGTGCCAGCAGCGTAGTGCACCAGGCTAGCACAGATACGCAGTATTTT. Translated, it gives CASSVVHQASTDTQYF.

This clonotype was detected ten times or more. The V and J genes are TRBV28 and TRBJ2-1; the D is unclear. Germline CDR1 and CDR2: MDHEN and SYDVKM. V dropped 7 bases and J dropped 1 base, with 11 bases sitting between them. This CDR3 contains 14 residues. The CDR3 coding sequence is TGTGCCAGCACGGAGAGAATTTCCTACAATGAGCAGTTCTTC. Translating it yields CASTERISYNEQFF.

This CDR3 reads CASSYSGEGSYNEQFF. The CDR3 DNA reads TGTGCCAGCAGTTACTCGGGGGAGGGTTCCTACAATGAGCAGTTCTTC. The chain links TRBV6-2 or TRBV6-3 to TRBJ2-1, with 7 bases lining up with TRBD2. V shed 0 bases and J 1 base; nucleotides not matched to a gene: 3. Germline-derived CDR1 and CDR2 are MNHEY and SVGEGT. The CDR3 is 16 residues long.

This clonotype is medium-sized (0.01 to 0.1%). The V and J genes are TRBV27 and TRBJ2-7; 7 nucleotides align to TRBD2. This CDR3 has 14 amino acids. The V gene end was trimmed by 4 bases and the J gene end by 2 bases; junction bases not matched to a gene: 5. The germline CDR1 and CDR2 sequences are MNHEY and SMNVEV (reference sequence). CDR3 nucleotides: TGTGCCAGCAGTTCCCTCGGGAGGACCTACGAGCAGTACGTC. Encoded protein: CASSSLGRTYEQYV.

Remarks on this clonotype: It may be a read error: a sequence one base away is much more abundant. The rearrangement joins TRBV18 to TRBJ2-7; D remains ambiguous. The ends were cut back, 0 bases at V and 6 bases at J, with 12 bases in the middle. The germline V gene has CDR1 KGHSH and CDR2 LQKENI. The CDR3 has 14 amino acids. The CDR3 coding sequence is TGTGCCAGCTCACCACCGGAAGGGAAAGGCGAGCAGTACGTC. Translating gives CASSPPEGKGEQYV.

This clonotype was found many times. The V call is TRBV4-1, the J call TRBJ1-1, with TRBD1 matching 12 bases. Looked up from germline, CDR1 is MGHRA and CDR2 is YSYEKL. The CDR3 is 15 amino acids. V lost 4 bases to trimming and J lost 4 bases; unmatched junction nucleotides: 4. The chain's CDR3 is CASSRGQGAATEAFF. Here the CDR3 DNA reads TGCGCCAGCAGCCGGGGACAGGGGGCCGCCACTGAAGCTTTCTTT.

Within the sample, this clonotype is large (0.1 to 1%). The chain uses TRBV25-1 and TRBJ2-3; TRBD1 aligns across 8 bases. Germline lookup yields CDR1 MGHDK and CDR2 SYGVNS. V was clipped by 2 bases and J by 4 bases; unmatched bases: 5. The CDR3 runs 15 residues. The CDR3 region is CASSERDRIPDTQYF. The CDR3 DNA reads TGTGCCAGCAGTGAAAGGGACAGGATCCCAGATACGCAGTATTTT. Using reference TRBV25-1 and TRBJ2-3 for the parts outside the CDR3, the full variable domain is EADIYQTPRYLVIGTGKKITLECSQTMGHDKMYWYQQDPGMELHLIHYSYGVNSTEKGDLSSESTVSRIRTEHFPLTLESARPSHTSQYLCASSERDRIPDTQYFGPGTRLTVL.

This clonotype was found many times. The chain recombines TRBV5-1 with TRBJ2-1, with D tentatively TRBD1 or TRBD2 (5 bases each). The germline V and J ends were trimmed by 9 bases and 8 bases, with 18 bases remaining between them. The germline V gene has CDR1 SGHRS and CDR2 YFSETQ. This CDR3 comprises 13 residues. The CDR3 bases are TGCGCCACTCGGGACGCTCTGGGAGATGAGCAGTTCTTC. Its translation: CATRDALGDEQFF.